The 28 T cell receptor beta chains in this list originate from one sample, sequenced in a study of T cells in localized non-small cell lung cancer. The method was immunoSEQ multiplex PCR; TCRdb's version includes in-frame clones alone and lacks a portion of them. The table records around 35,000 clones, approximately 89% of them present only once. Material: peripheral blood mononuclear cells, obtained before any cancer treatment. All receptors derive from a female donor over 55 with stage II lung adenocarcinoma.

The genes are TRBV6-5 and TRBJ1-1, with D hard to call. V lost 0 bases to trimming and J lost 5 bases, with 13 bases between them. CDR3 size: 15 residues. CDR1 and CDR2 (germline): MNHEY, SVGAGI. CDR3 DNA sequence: TGTGCCAGCAGTTACTCGAGAATTAGGGTGACTGAAGCTTTCTTT. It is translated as CASSYSRIRVTEAFF.

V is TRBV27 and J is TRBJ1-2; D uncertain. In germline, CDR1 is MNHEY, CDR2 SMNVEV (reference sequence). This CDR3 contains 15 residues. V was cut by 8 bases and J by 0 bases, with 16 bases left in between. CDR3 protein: CASRLGPQANYGYTF. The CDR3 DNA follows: TGTGCCAGCCGGCTCGGGCCGCAAGCTAACTATGGCTACACCTTC.

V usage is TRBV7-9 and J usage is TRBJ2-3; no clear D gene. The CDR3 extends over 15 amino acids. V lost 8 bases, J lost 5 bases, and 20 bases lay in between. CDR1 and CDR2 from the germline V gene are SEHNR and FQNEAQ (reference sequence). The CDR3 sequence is CASSPGSRQRDTQYF. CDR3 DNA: TGTGCCAGCTCGCCCGGCAGCAGACAAAGAGATACGCAGTATTTT.

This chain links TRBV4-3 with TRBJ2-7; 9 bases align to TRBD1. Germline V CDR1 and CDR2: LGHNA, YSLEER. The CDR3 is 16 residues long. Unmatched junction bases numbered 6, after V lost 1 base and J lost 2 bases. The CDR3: CASSQGTGTGTYEQYF. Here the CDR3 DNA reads TGCGCCAGCAGCCAAGGTACCGGGACAGGGACCTACGAGCAGTACTTC.

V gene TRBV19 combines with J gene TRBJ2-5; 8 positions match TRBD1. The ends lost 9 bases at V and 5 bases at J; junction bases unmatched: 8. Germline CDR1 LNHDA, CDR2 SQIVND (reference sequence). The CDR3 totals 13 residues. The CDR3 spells CASNRGTGETQYF. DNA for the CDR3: TGTGCCAGCAACAGGGGGACGGGGGAGACCCAGTACTTC. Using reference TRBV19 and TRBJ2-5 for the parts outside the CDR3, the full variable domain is DGGITQSPKYLFRKEGQNVTLSCEQNLNHDAMYWYRQDPGQGLRLIYYSQIVNDFQKGDIAEGYSVSREKKESFPLTVTSAQKNPTAFYLCASNRGTGETQYFGPGTRLLVL.

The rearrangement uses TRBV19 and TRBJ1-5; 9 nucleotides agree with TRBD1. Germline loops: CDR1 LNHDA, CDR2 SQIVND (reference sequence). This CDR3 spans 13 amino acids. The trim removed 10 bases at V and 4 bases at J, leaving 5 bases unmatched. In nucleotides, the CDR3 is TGTGCCACCAAAGACAGGGGGAATCAGCCCCAGCATTTT. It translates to CATKDRGNQPQHF.

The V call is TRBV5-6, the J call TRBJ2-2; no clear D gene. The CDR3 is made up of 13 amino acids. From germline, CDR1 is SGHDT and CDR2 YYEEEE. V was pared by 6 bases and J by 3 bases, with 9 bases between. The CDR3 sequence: CASTMEYTGELFF. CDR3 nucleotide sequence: TGTGCCAGCACCATGGAGTACACCGGGGAGCTGTTTTTT. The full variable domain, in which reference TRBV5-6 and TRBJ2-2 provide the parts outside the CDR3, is DAGVTQSPTHLIKTRGQQVTLRCSPKSGHDTVSWYQQALGQGPQFIFQYYEEEERQRGNFPDRFSGHQFPNYSSELNVNALLLGDSALYLCASTMEYTGELFFGEGSRLTVL.

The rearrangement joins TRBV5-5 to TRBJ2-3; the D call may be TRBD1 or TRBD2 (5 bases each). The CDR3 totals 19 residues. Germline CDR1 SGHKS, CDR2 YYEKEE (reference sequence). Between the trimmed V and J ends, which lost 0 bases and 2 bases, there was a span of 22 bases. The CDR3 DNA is TGTGCCAGCAGCTTGGGGACCCTGGCCGGGGCGAGCATCACAGATACGCAGTATTTT. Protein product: CASSLGTLAGASITDTQYF.

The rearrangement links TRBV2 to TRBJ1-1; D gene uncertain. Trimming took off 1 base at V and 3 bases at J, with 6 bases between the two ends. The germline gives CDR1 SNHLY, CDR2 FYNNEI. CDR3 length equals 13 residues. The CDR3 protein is CASSEEAYTEAFF. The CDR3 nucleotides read TGTGCCAGCAGTGAAGAGGCATACACTGAAGCTTTCTTT.

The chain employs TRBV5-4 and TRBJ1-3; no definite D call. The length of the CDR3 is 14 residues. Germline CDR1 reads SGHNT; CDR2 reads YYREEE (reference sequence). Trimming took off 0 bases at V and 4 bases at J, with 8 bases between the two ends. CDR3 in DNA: TGTGCCAGCAGCTTGGCCGATTCAGGAAACACCATATATTTT. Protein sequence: CASSLADSGNTIYF.

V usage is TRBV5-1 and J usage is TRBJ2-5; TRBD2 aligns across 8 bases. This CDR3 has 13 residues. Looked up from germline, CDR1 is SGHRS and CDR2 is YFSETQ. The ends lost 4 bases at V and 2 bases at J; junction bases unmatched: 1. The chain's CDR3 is CASSPGGQETQYF. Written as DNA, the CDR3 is TGCGCCAGCAGCCCGGGGGGGCAAGAGACCCAGTACTTC.

The chain's CDR3 is CASSAAGVSYEQYF. In DNA, the CDR3 is TGTGCCAGCAGTGCCGCGGGGGTCTCCTACGAGCAGTACTTC. This sequence joins TRBV2 and TRBJ2-7, with 7 bases lining up with TRBD2. The CDR3 is made up of 14 amino acids. The V and J ends lost 4 bases and 0 bases, in that order; junction bases with no gene match: 3. Looked up from germline, CDR1 is SNHLY and CDR2 is FYNNEI.

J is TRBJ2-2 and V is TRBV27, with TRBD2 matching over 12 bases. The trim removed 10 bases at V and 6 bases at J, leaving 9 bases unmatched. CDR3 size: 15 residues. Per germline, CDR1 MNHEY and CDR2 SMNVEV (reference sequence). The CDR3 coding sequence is TGTGCCACGATCAGGACTAGCGGGGACCCCGGGGAGCTGTTTTTT. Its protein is CATIRTSGDPGELFF.

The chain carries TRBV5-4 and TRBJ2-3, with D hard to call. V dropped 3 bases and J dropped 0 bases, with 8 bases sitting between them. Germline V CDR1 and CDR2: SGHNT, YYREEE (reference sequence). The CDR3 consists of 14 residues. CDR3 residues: CASSSQVSTDTQYF. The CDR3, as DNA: TGTGCCAGCAGCTCCCAGGTGAGCACAGATACGCAGTATTTT.

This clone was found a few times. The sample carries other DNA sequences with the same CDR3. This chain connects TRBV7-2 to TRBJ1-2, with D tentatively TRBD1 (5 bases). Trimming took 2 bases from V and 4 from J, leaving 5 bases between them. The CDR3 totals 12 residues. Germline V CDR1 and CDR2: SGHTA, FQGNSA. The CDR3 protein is CASSLQGYGYTF. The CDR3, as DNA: TGTGCCAGCAGCTTACAGGGCTATGGCTACACCTTC.

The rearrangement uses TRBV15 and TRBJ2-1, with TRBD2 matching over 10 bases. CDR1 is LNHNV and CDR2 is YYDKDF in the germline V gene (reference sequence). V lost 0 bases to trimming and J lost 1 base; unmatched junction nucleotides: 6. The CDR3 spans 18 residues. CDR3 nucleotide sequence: TGTGCCACCAGCAGAGATCCTAGCGGGGGTTTTTCCTACAATGAGCAGTTCTTC. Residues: CATSRDPSGGFSYNEQFF.

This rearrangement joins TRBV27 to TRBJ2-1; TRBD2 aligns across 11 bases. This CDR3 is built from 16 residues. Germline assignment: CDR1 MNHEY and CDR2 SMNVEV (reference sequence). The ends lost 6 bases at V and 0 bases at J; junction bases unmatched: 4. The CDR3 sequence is CASSRGTSGSYNEQFF. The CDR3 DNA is TGTGCCAGCAGCCGCGGGACTAGCGGCTCCTACAATGAGCAGTTCTTC.

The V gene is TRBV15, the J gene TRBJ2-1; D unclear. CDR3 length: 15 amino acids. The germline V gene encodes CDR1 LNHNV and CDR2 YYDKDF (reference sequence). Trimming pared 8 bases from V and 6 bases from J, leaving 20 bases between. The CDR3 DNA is TGTGCCACCGGTAGGGATCCCAGGTGGCCCAATGAGCAGTTCTTC. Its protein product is CATGRDPRWPNEQFF.

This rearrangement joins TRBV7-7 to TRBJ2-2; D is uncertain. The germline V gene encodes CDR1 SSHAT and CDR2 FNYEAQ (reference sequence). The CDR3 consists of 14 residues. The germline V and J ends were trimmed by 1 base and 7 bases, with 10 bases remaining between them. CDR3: CASSLVNENGELFF. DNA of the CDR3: TGTGCCAGCAGCTTAGTAAATGAGAACGGGGAGCTGTTTTTT.

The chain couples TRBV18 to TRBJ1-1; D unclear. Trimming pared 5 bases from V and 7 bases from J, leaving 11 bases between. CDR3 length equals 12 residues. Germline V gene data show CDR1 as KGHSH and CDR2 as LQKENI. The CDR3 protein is CASSSDGIEAFF. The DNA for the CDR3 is TGTGCCAGCTCATCGGACGGCATTGAAGCTTTCTTT.

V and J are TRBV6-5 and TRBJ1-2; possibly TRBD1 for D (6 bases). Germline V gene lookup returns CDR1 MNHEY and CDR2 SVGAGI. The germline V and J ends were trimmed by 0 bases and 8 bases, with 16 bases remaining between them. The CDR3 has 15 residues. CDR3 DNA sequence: TGTGCCAGCAGTTACTCGAGTGGCAGGGGAGGCGGCTACACCTTC. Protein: CASSYSSGRGGGYTF.

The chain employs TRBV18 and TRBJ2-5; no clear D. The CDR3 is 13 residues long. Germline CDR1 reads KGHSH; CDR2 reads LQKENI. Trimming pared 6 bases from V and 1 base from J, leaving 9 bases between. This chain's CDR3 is CASSETLQETQYF. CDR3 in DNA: TGTGCCAGCTCTGAAACCCTCCAAGAGACCCAGTACTTC.

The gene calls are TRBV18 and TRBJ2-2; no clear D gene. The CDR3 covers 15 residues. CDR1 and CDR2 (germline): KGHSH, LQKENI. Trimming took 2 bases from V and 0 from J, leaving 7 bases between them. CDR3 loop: CASSPRTANTGELFF. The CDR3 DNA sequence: TGTGCCAGCTCACCAAGGACGGCGAACACCGGGGAGCTGTTTTTT.

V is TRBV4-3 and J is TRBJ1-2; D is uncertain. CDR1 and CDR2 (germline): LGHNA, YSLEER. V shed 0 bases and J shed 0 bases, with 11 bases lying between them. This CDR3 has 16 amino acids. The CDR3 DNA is TGCGCCAGCAGCCAAGATCGTTGGACGTCTAACTATGGCTACACCTTC. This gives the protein CASSQDRWTSNYGYTF.

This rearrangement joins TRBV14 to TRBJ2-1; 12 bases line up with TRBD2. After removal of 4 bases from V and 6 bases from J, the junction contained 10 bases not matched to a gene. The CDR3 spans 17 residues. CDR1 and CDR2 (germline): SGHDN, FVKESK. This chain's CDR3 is CASSLLAGGGGGNEQFF. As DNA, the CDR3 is TGTGCCAGCAGCCTACTAGCGGGAGGCGGTGGTGGCAATGAGCAGTTCTTC.

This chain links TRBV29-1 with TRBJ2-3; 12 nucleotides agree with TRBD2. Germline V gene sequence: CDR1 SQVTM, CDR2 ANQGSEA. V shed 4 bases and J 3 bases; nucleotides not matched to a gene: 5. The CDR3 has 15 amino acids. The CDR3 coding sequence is TGCAGCGTTGGGGCTAGCGGGAGGGGAACAGATACGCAGTATTTT. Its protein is CSVGASGRGTDTQYF.

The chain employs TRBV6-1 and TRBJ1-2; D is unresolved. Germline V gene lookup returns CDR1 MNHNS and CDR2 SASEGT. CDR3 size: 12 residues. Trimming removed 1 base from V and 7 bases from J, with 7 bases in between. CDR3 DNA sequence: TGTGCCAGCAGTGAAGGGGGTTCTGGCTACACCTTC. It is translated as CASSEGGSGYTF.

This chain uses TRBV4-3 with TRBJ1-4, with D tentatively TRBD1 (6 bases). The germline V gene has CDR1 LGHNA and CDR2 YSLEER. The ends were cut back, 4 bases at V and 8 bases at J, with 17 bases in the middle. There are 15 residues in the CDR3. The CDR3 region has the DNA TGCGCCAGCAGCCGTGGACAGAGCAAAGACGAAAAACTGTTTTTT. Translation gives CASSRGQSKDEKLFF.